This record concerns one T cell receptor (beta chain) sequence. This CDR3 is 15 amino acids long. The V and J ends lost 3 bases and 0 bases respectively, with 10 bases between them. Germline V gene sequence: CDR1 KGHSH, CDR2 LQKENI. The data stem from a study of blood T cell repertoires in COVID-19. Study-level background: Italy, Spain and the United States were the sources of the convalescent and acute COVID-19 samples. The analysed material was cDNA or gDNA that came from T cells, B-cell-depleted T cells, or PBMCs.

Per the original methods: How many nucleated cells were present was estimated from reference gene primer amplification. Assay: immunoSEQ multiplex PCR; the TCRdb copy retains only in-frame clones and omits some. Clone size and V and J calls were adopted from that table, with D and trimming inferred from the DNA. The data contain more than 250,000 clones, around 89% of them seen just once; the ten biggest clones take up 1% to 1.5%. Donors were grouped by their self-reported clinical history. Sequencing used PBMCs or T cells enriched from blood (not recorded which). The chain recombines TRBV18 with TRBJ2-3; maybe TRBD2 (5 bases). The sequence derives from a woman aged 40 to 50 with acute COVID-19. CDR3 residues: CASSPGGGSTDTQYF. In nucleotides, the CDR3 is TGTGCCAGCTCACCTGGAGGCGGTAGCACAGATACGCAGTATTTT.